This T cell receptor beta chain was captured by sequencing in a study of early T cells in non-severe SARS-CoV-2 infection. At least ten counts were recorded for this clonotype. V trimming: 4 bases; J trimming: 3 bases; junction bases outside the gene matches: 0. Germline CDR1 is SNHLY and CDR2 is FYNNEI. The CDR3 has 12 residues. Researchers tagged individual cDNA molecules with unique molecular identifiers. TCRdb itself ran the 5' RACE reads through MiXCR, one entry per CDR3 protein. The sample consists of some 45,000 distinct CDR3 sequences, approximately 5.9% of them appearing once. The chain has TRBV2 and TRBJ2-7; 7 positions match TRBD2. This sample comprised whole blood, obtained at baseline. The clonotype comes from an adult who was a healthcare worker with PCR-confirmed SARS-CoV-2 infection or an uninfected control (not recorded which). This CDR3 is CASSGGSYEQYF. The CDR3 DNA is TGTGCCAGCAGTGGCGGGAGCTACGAGCAGTACTTC.